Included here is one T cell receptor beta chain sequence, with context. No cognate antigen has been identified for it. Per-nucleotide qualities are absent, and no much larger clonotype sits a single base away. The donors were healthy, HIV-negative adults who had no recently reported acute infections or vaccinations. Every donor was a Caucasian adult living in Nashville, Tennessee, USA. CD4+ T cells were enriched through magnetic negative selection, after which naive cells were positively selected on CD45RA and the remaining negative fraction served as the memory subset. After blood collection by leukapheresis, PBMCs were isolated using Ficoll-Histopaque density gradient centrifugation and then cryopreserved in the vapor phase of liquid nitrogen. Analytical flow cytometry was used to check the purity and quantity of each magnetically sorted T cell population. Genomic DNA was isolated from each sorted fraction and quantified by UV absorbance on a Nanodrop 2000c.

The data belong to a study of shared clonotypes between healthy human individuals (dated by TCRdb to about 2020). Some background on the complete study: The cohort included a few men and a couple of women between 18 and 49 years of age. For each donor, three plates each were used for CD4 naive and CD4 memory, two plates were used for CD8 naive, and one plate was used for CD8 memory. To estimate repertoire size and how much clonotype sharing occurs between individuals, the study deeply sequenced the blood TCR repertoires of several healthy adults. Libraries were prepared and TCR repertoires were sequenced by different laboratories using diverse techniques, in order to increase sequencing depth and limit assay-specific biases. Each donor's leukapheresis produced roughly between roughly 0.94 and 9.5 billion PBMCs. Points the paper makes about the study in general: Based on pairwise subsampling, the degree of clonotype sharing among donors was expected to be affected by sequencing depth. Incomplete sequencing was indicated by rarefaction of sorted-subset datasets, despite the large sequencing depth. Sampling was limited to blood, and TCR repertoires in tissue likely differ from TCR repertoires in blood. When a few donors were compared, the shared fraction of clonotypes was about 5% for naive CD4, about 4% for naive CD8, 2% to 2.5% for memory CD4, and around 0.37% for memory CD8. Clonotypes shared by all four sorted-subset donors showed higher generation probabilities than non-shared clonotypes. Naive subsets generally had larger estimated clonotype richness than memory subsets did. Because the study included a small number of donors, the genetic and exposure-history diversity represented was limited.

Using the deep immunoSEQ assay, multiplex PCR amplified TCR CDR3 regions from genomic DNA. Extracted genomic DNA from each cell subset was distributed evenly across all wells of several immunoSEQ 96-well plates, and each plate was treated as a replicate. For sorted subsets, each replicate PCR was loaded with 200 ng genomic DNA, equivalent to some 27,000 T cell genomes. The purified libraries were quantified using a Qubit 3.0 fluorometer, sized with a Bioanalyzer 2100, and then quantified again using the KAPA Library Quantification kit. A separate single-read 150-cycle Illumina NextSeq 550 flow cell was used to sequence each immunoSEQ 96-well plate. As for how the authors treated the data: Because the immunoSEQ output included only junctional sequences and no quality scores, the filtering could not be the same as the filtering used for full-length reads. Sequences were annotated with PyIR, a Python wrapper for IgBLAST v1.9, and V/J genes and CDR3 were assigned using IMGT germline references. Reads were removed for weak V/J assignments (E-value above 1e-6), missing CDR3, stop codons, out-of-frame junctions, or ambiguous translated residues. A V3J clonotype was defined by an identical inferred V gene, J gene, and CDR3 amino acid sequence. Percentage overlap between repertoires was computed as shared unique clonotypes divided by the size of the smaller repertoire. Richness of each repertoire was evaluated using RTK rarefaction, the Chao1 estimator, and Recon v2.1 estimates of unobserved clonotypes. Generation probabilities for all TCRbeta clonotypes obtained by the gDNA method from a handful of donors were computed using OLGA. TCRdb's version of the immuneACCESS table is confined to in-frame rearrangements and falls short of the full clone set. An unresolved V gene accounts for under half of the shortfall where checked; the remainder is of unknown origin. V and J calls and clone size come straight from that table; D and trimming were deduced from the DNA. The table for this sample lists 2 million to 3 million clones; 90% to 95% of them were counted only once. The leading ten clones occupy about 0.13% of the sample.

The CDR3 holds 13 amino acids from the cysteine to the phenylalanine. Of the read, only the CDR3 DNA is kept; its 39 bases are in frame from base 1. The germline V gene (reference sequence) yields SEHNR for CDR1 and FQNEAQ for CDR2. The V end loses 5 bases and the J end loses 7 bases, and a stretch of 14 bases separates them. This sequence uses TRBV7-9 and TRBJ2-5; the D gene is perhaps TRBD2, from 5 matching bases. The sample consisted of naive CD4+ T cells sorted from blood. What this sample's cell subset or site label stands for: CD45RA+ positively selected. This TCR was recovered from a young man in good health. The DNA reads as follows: TGTGCCAGCAGCCATGCCCTAGCAGGGACCCAGTACTTC. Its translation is CASSHALAGTQYF.